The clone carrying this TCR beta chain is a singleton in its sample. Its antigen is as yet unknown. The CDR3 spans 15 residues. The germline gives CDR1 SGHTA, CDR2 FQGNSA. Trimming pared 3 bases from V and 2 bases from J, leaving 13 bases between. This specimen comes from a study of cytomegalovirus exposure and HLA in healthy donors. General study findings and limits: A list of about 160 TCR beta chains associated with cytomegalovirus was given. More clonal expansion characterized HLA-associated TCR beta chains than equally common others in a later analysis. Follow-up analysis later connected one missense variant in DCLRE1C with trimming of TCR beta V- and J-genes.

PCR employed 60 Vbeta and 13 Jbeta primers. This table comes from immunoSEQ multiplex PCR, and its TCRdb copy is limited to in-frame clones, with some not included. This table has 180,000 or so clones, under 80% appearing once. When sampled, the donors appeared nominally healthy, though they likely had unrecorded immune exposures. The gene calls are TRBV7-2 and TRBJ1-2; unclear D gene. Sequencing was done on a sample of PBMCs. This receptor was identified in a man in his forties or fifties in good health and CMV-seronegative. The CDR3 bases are TGTGCCAGCAGCTTCCAGGCCAGTACCAACTATGGCTACACCTTC. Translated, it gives CASSFQASTNYGYTF.